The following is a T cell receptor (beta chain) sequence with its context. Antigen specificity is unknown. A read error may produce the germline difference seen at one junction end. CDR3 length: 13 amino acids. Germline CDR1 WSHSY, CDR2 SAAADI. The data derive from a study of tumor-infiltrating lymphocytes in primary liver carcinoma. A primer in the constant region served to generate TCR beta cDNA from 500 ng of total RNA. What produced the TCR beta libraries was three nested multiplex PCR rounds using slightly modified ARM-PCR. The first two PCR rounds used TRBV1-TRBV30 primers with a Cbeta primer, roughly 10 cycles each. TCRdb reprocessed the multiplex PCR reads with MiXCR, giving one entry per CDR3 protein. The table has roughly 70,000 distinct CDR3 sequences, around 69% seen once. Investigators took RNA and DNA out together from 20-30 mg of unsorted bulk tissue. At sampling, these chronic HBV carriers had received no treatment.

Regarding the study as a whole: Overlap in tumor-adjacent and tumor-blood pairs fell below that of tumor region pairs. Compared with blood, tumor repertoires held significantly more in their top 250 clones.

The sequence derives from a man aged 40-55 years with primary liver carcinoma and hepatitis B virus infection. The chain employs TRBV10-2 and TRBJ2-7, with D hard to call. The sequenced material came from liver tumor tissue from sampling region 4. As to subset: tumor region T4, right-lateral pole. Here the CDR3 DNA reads TGCGTCAGCAGTGAAGGCCCGACCTACGAGCAATACTTC. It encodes CVSSEGPTYEQYF.